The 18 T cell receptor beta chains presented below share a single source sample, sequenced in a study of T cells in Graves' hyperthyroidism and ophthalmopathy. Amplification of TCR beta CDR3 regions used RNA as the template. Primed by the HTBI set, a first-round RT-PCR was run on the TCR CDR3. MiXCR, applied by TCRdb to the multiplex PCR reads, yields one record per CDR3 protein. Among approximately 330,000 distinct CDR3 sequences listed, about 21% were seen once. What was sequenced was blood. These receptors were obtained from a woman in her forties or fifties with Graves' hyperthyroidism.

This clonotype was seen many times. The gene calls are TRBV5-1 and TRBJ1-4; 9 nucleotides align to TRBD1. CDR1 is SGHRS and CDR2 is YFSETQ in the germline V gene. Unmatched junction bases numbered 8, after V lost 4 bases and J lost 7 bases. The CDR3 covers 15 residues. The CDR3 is CASSPWTGAGEKLFF. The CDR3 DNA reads TGCGCCAGCAGCCCCTGGACAGGGGCGGGTGAAAAACTGTTTTTT.

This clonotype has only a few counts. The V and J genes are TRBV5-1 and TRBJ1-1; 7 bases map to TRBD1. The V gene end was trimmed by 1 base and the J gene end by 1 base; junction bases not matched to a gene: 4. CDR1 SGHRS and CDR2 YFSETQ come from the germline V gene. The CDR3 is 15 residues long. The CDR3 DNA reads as TGCGCCAGCAGCTTGCTTACAGGGGCGAACACTGAAGCTTTCTTT. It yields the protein CASSLLTGANTEAFF.

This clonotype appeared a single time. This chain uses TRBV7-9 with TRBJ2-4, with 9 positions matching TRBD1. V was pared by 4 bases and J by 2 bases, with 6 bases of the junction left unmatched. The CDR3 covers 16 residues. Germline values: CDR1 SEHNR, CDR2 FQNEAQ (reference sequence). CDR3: CASSSSGQGSKNIQYF. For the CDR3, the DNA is TGTGCCAGCAGCTCCTCAGGACAGGGGTCCAAAAACATTCAGTACTTC.

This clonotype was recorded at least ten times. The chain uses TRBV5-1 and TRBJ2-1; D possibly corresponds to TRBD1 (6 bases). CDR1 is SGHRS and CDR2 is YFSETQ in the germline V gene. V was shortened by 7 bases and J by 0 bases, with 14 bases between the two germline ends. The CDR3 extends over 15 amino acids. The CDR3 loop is CASHPTGNSYNEQFF. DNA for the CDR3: TGCGCCAGCCACCCCACAGGGAACTCCTACAATGAGCAGTTCTTC.

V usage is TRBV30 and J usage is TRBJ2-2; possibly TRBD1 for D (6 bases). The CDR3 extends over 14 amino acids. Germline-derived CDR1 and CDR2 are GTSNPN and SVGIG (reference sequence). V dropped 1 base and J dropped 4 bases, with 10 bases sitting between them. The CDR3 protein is CAWSAGVGTGELFF. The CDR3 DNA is TGTGCCTGGAGTGCAGGGGTGGGCACCGGGGAGCTGTTTTTT.

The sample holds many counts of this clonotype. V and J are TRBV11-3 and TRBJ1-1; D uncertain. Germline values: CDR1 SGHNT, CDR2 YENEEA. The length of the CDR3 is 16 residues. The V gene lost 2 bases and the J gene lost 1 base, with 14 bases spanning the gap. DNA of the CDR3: TGTGCCAGCAGCTTACAGGCTGGACGGAAGAACACTGAAGCTTTCTTT. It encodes CASSLQAGRKNTEAFF. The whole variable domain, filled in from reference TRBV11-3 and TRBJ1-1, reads EAGVVQSPRYKIIEKKQPVAFWCNPISGHNTLYWYLQNLGQGPELLIRYENEEAVDDSQLPKDRFSAERLKGVDSTLKIQPAELGDSAVYLCASSLQAGRKNTEAFFGQGTRLTVV.

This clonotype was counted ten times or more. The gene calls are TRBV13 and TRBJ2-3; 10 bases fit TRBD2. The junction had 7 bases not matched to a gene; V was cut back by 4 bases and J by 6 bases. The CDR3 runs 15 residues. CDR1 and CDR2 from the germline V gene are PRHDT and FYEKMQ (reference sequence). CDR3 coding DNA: TGTGCCAGCAGCTCTAGACTAGCGGGTGAGGATACGCAGTATTTT. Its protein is CASSSRLAGEDTQYF.

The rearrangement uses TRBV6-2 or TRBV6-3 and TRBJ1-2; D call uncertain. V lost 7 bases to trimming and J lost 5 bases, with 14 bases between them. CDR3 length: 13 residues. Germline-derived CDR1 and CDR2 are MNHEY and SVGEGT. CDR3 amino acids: CASTNPAVYGYTF. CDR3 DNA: TGTGCCAGCACCAACCCGGCAGTTTATGGCTACACCTTC.

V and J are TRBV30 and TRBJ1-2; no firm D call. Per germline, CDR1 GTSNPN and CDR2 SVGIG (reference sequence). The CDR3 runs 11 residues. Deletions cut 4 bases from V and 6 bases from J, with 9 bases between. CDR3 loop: CAWTDFHGYTF. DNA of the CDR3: TGTGCCTGGACGGATTTTCATGGCTACACCTTC.

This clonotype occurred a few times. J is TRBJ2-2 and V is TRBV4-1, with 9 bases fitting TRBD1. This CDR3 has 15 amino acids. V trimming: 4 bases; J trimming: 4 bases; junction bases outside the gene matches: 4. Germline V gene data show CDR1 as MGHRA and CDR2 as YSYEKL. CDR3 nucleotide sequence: TGCGCCAGCAGCCGGGACAGGGTGGGCACCGGGGAGCTGTTTTTT. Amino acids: CASSRDRVGTGELFF.

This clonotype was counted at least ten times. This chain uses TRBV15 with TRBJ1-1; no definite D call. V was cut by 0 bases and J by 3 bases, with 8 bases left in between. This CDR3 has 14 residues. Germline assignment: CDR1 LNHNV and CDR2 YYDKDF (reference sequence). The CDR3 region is CATSRDGGYTEAFF. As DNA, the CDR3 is TGTGCCACCAGCAGAGATGGCGGGTACACTGAAGCTTTCTTT.

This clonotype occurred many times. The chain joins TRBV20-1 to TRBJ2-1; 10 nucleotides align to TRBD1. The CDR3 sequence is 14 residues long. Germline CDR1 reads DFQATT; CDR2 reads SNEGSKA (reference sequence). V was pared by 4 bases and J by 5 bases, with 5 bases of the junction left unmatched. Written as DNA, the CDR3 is TGCAGTGCTATCCGGGACAGGGGAAACAATGAGCAGTTCTTC. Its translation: CSAIRDRGNNEQFF.

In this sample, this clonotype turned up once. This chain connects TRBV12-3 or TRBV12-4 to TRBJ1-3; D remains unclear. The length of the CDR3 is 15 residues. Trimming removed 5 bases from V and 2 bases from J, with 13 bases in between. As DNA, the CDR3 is TGTGCCAGCAGTCAACAATCAGGAGCTGGAAACACCATATATTTT. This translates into CASSQQSGAGNTIYF.

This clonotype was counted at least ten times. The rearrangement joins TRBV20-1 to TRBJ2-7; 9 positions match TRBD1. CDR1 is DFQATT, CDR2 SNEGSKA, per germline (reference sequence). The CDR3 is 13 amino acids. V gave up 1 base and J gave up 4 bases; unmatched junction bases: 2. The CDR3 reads CSARAGTGYEQYF. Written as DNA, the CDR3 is TGCAGTGCTAGAGCCGGGACAGGGTACGAGCAGTACTTC.

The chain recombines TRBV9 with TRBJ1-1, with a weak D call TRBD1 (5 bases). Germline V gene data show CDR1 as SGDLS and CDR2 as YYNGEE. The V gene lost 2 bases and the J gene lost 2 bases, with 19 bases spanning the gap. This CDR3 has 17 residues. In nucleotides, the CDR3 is TGTGCCAGCAGCGTTCACGGGGGAATGGGTGCTAACACTGAAGCTTTCTTT. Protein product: CASSVHGGMGANTEAFF.

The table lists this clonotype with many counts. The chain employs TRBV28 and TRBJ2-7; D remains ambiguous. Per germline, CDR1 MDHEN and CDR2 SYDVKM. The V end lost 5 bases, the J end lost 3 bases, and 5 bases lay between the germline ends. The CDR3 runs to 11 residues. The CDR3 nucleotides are TGTGCCAGCAGTGCGCGCTACGAGCAGTACTTC. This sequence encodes CASSARYEQYF.

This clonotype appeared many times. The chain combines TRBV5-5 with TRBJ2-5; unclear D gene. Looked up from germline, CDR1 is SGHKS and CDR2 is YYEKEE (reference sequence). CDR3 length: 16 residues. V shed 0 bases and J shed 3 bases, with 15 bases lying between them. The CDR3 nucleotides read TGTGCCAGCAGCTTGGTACTCCGTCCCTCGGAAGAGACCCAGTACTTC. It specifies CASSLVLRPSEETQYF.

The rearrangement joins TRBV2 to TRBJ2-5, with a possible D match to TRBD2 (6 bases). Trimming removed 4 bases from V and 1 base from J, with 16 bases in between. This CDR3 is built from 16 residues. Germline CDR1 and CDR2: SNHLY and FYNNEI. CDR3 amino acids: CASSVSGSPPQETQYF. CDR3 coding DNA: TGTGCCAGCAGTGTTAGCGGTTCACCCCCCCAAGAGACCCAGTACTTC.